One and the same sample provided the 32 T cell receptor beta chains below, sequenced in a study of human T cells and chemical hapten exposure. TCRdb fed the RACE reads into MiXCR, producing one record per CDR3 protein. In the table there are about 360,000 distinct CDR3 sequences, about 4.4% of which are singletons. Specified time point: patch test 1, 2 weeks after DPC sensitization. Treatment meaning: therapeutic diphenylcyclopropenone sensitization with weekly scalp DPC. Sample: whole blood, taken in connection with sensitization to the hapten diphenylcyclopropenone (DPC). Receptors originate from a woman aged 50 to 65 with alopecia areata. Some clones in this sample may be carry-over from other donors' samples.

This chain links TRBV7-2 with TRBJ2-7; 10 bases line up with TRBD2. The CDR3 extends over 15 amino acids. CDR1 is SGHTA and CDR2 is FQGNSA in the germline V gene. Germline trimming cut 4 bases from V and 3 bases from J; bases unmatched to any gene: 6. The CDR3 DNA reads as TGTGCCAGCAGCTCCTGGACTAGCGGTCTCTACGAGCAGTACTTC. This encodes CASSSWTSGLYEQYF. Supplemented by reference TRBV7-2 and TRBJ2-7, the full variable domain reads GAGVSQSPSNKVTEKGKDVELRCDPISGHTALYWYRQSLGQGLEFLIYFQGNSAPDKSGLPSDRFSAERTGGSVSTLTIQRTQQEDSAVYLCASSSWTSGLYEQYFGPGTRLTVT.

This clonotype occurred many times. The rearrangement uses TRBV29-1 and TRBJ1-5, with D tentatively TRBD1 (5 bases). This CDR3 has 14 amino acids. Trimming removed 6 bases from V and 2 bases from J, with 14 bases in between. Germline V CDR1 and CDR2: SQVTM, ANQGSEA. CDR3 sequence (DNA): TGCAGCGTCTTAGACGGAGGGGGCAATCAGCCCCAGCATTTT. It translates to CSVLDGGGNQPQHF. The full variable domain, in which reference TRBV29-1 and TRBJ1-5 provide the parts outside the CDR3, is SAVISQKPSRDICQRGTSLTIQCQVDSQVTMMFWYRQQPGQSLTLIATANQGSEATYESGFVIDKFPISRPNLTFSTLTVSNMSPEDSSIYLCSVLDGGGNQPQHFGDGTRLSIL.

In its sample, this clonotype was seen many times. The chain uses TRBV20-1 and TRBJ2-7, with a possible D match to TRBD1 (7 bases). The CDR3 is made up of 14 amino acids. The germline V gene encodes CDR1 DFQATT and CDR2 SNEGSKA (reference sequence). V was trimmed by 6 bases and J by 7 bases, leaving 22 bases between them. For the CDR3, the DNA is TGCAGTGCCCAGGGGGGACTCCAGAGGCGGGAGCAGTACTTC. Residues: CSAQGGLQRREQYF.

This clonotype has just a few counts. This chain uses TRBV2 with TRBJ2-2, with D hard to call. Trimming left V 4 bases short and J 8 bases short, with 11 bases between. The CDR3 length is 13 residues. The germline gives CDR1 SNHLY, CDR2 FYNNEI. CDR3 sequence reads: CASSALRRGELFF. CDR3 bases: TGTGCCAGCAGTGCGCTCCGGCGAGGGGAGCTGTTTTTT.

This clonotype was seen at least ten times. The chain recombines TRBV6-2 or TRBV6-3 with TRBJ2-5; 11 positions match TRBD2. Trimming at V came to 7 bases and at J to 3 bases, leaving 10 bases not matched to a gene. CDR3 length: 16 amino acids. The V gene's germline CDR1 is MNHEY and CDR2 SVGEGT. DNA of the CDR3: TGTGCCAGCAATCCACTACCGGGACTAGCGGAAGAGACCCAGTACTTC. It specifies CASNPLPGLAEETQYF.

The chain couples TRBV5-1 to TRBJ2-1; 7 bases map to TRBD1. Germline values: CDR1 SGHRS, CDR2 YFSETQ. After removal of 2 bases from V and 12 bases from J, the junction contained 14 bases not matched to a gene. CDR3 length equals 15 residues. The CDR3 bases are TGCGCCAGCAGCTTAATGGACAGGTCCTTATCGGCGCAGTTCTTC. It is translated as CASSLMDRSLSAQFF.

At least ten counts were recorded for this clonotype. V usage is TRBV7-6 and J usage is TRBJ2-1; tentatively, D is TRBD2 (6 bases). Per germline, CDR1 SGHVS and CDR2 FNYEAQ. V lost 4 bases and J 7 bases, leaving 23 bases between the germline ends. CDR3 length: 17 residues. CDR3 protein: CASSYRLGSGGFNEQFF. CDR3 sequence (DNA): TGTGCCAGCAGCTACCGTCTCGGGAGCGGAGGATTTAATGAGCAGTTCTTC.

The sample holds many counts of this clonotype. The CDR3 coding sequence is TGTGCCAGCAGTCTCACAGGTAGCTCTGGGGCCAACGTCCTGACTTTC. Translating gives CASSLTGSSGANVLTF. The chain couples TRBV27 to TRBJ2-6; TRBD1 is a possible D gene (5 bases). The CDR3 totals 16 residues. With 5 bases removed from V and 0 bases from J, the gap between germline ends came to 11 bases. CDR1 and CDR2 from the germline V gene are MNHEY and SMNVEV (reference sequence).

This clonotype turned up a few times. The chain is built from TRBV27 and TRBJ2-1; TRBD2 matches at 10 bases. Unmatched junction bases numbered 5, after V lost 3 bases and J lost 3 bases. CDR3 length: 16 residues. CDR1 MNHEY and CDR2 SMNVEV come from the germline V gene (reference sequence). The chain's CDR3 is CASSFTSGAIYNEQFF. The CDR3 DNA reads as TGTGCCAGCAGTTTCACTAGCGGGGCGATCTACAATGAGCAGTTCTTC.

Of note for this clonotype: This may stem from a read error, because a much larger clone lies one nucleotide away. This chain links TRBV12-2 with TRBJ1-5; TRBD1 was called by the table and not checked on the DNA. TRBV12-2 is a recognized pseudogene. The CDR3 runs to 15 residues. The CDR3 reads CASRFRPRGDQPQHF. Written as DNA, the CDR3 is TGTGCAAGTCGCTTTCGTCCCCGGGGCGATCAGCCCCAGCATTTT.

This clonotype appeared many times. The CDR3 sequence: CASSTGQINYGYTF. The CDR3 DNA reads TGTGCCAGCAGCACGGGACAGATTAACTATGGCTACACCTTC. The chain links TRBV27 to TRBJ1-2, with 7 positions matching TRBD1. With 6 bases clipped from V and 1 base from J, the junction kept 5 bases outside the gene matches. Germline CDR1 MNHEY, CDR2 SMNVEV (reference sequence). The CDR3 sequence is 14 residues long.

In this sample, this clonotype turned up many times. The chain uses TRBV12-5 and TRBJ1-1; D remains ambiguous. Germline V gene data show CDR1 as LGHNT and CDR2 as FRNRAP. With 3 bases removed from V and 4 bases from J, the gap between germline ends came to 9 bases. This CDR3 is 13 amino acids long. The CDR3 DNA follows: TGTGCTAGTGGTTTTTCTCCGAGCACTGAAGCTTTCTTT. It is translated as CASGFSPSTEAFF.

In its sample, this clonotype was seen many times. The gene calls are TRBV20-1 and TRBJ1-6; D remains unclear. V lost 3 bases to trimming and J lost 7 bases, with 10 bases between them. Per germline, CDR1 DFQATT and CDR2 SNEGSKA (reference sequence). CDR3 length: 13 amino acids. CDR3 coding DNA: TGCAGTGCTAGCCCCGGAGCGAATTCACCCCTCCACTTT. This encodes CSASPGANSPLHF.

This clonotype has a handful of counts. The CDR3, as DNA: TGTGCCTGGAGTGTACTACAGGGGACCTACGAGCAGTACTTC. This sequence encodes CAWSVLQGTYEQYF. The V gene is TRBV30, the J gene TRBJ2-7; 7 bases line up with TRBD1. Losses at the gene ends were 0 bases for V and 2 bases for J; bases not matched to a gene: 4. The CDR3 sequence is 14 residues long. Germline values: CDR1 GTSNPN, CDR2 SVGIG (reference sequence).

In its sample, this clonotype was seen many times. Germline and junction disagree at one end, which may indicate a read error. The chain recombines TRBV7-2 with TRBJ2-7; no reliable D call. CDR1 is SGHTA and CDR2 is FQGNSA in the germline V gene. The CDR3 sequence is 12 residues long. The CDR3 DNA is TGTGCCAGCAGCTTAGGCTCCCACGAGCAGTACTTC. This sequence encodes CASSLGSHEQYF. Combining the CDR3 with reference TRBV7-2 and TRBJ2-7 gives the whole variable domain GAGVSQSPSNKVTEKGKDVELRCDPISGHTALYWYRQSLGQGLEFLIYFQGNSAPDKSGLPSDRFSAERTGGSVSTLTIQRTQQEDSAVYLCASSLGSHEQYFGPGTRLTVT.

Ten or more counts support this clonotype. The chain couples TRBV29-1 to TRBJ2-7, with D possibly TRBD2 on 6 matching bases. With 7 bases removed from V and 0 bases from J, the gap between germline ends came to 10 bases. The germline V gene has CDR1 SQVTM and CDR2 ANQGSEA. CDR3 length equals 12 residues. The CDR3 is CSAATSSYEQYF. In nucleotides, the CDR3 is TGCAGCGCCGCGACTAGCTCCTACGAGCAGTACTTC.

This chain uses TRBV11-2 with TRBJ2-1; 14 bases are shared with TRBD2. Germline values: CDR1 SGHAT, CDR2 FQNNGV. This CDR3 has 15 residues. J gave up 9 bases and V 4 bases, and 5 bases lay outside the gene matches. The CDR3 reads CASSSTSGRASEQFF. The CDR3 nucleotides are TGTGCCAGCAGCTCGACTAGCGGGAGGGCCAGTGAGCAGTTCTTC.

This clonotype has at least ten counts. The rearrangement uses TRBV12-3 or TRBV12-4 and TRBJ2-7; D is possibly TRBD1 or TRBD2 (6 bases each). This CDR3 is built from 13 residues. Between the trimmed V and J ends, which lost 3 bases and 4 bases, there was a span of 10 bases. The CDR3 reads CASSLGGMYEQYF. The CDR3 DNA reads TGTGCCAGCAGTTTGGGGGGCATGTACGAGCAGTACTTC.

This clonotype was recorded many times. The chain carries TRBV6-5 and TRBJ2-3, with 9 bases identical to TRBD1. The V segment lost 3 bases and the J segment 2 bases; nucleotides outside the gene matches: 3. From germline, CDR1 is MNHEY and CDR2 SVGAGI. The CDR3 is 15 amino acids. This CDR3 is CASSYGTGTTDTQYF. The CDR3, as DNA: TGTGCCAGCAGTTATGGGACAGGGACCACAGATACGCAGTATTTT.

The rearrangement joins TRBV2 to TRBJ2-5; 8 positions match TRBD1. Unmatched junction bases numbered 6, after V lost 9 bases and J lost 3 bases. The CDR3 contains 13 residues. Germline CDR1 reads SNHLY; CDR2 reads FYNNEI. CDR3 sequence (DNA): TGTGCCAGTACTCCGGGACAGGAAGAGACCCAGTACTTC. This encodes CASTPGQEETQYF.

At least ten counts were recorded for this clonotype. In DNA, the CDR3 is TGTGCCTGGGGACAGGGGCGCCGACAGCCCCAGCATTTT. The encoded protein is CAWGQGRRQPQHF. This chain links TRBV30 with TRBJ1-5; 9 bases map to TRBD1. V was clipped by 5 bases and J by 7 bases; unmatched bases: 6. The length of the CDR3 is 13 residues. Germline-derived CDR1 and CDR2 are GTSNPN and SVGIG (reference sequence).

This clonotype was observed a few times. This chain joins TRBV28 and TRBJ2-3; 10 positions match TRBD2. Germline CDR1 MDHEN, CDR2 SYDVKM. V gave up 8 bases and J gave up 10 bases; unmatched junction bases: 9. The CDR3 consists of 13 residues. CDR3 bases: TGTGCCAGCGGAGCCGGGACTAGCGATTCGCAGTATTTT. Its protein product is CASGAGTSDSQYF.

The chain joins TRBV7-9 to TRBJ2-7, with TRBD2 identical over 8 bases. Germline CDR1 is SEHNR and CDR2 is FQNEAQ (reference sequence). V shed 8 bases and J 4 bases; nucleotides not matched to a gene: 10. CDR3 length: 14 amino acids. The CDR3 coding sequence is TGTGCCAGCGGGATATACGTAGCGGGGTACGAGCAGTACTTC. This translates into CASGIYVAGYEQYF.

This chain joins TRBV5-1 and TRBJ1-4; D gene unclear. The germline CDR1 and CDR2 sequences are SGHRS and YFSETQ. CDR3 length: 16 amino acids. With 3 bases removed from V and 0 bases from J, the gap between germline ends came to 12 bases. The CDR3 spells CASSSGGISTNEKLFF. The CDR3 coding sequence is TGCGCCAGCAGCTCCGGAGGGATCTCAACTAATGAAAAACTGTTTTTT.

This clonotype was recorded at least ten times. The V call is TRBV2, the J call TRBJ2-1; 11 bases match TRBD1. The V segment lost 10 bases and the J segment 8 bases; nucleotides outside the gene matches: 4. The germline V gene has CDR1 SNHLY and CDR2 FYNNEI. CDR3 length: 12 residues. The CDR3: CAMDRGLDEQFF. The CDR3 nucleotides read TGTGCCATGGACAGGGGGCTGGATGAGCAGTTCTTC.

This clonotype has a handful of counts. The chain employs TRBV13 and TRBJ1-5, with TRBD1 as a possible D gene (6 bases). CDR1 is PRHDT and CDR2 is FYEKMQ in the germline V gene (reference sequence). This CDR3 contains 15 residues. V lost 2 bases to trimming and J lost 1 base, with 9 bases between them. CDR3 bases: TGTGCCAGCAGCTTACGGAGGGGGAGCAATCAGCCCCAGCATTTT. Translating gives CASSLRRGSNQPQHF.

The table lists this clonotype with many counts. The chain uses TRBV27 and TRBJ2-6, with a possible D match to TRBD1 (5 bases). The CDR3 covers 16 residues. Germline V gene data show CDR1 as MNHEY and CDR2 as SMNVEV (reference sequence). V was pared by 2 bases and J by 0 bases, with 8 bases between. The CDR3 reads CASSLDSHSGANVLTF. The CDR3 DNA reads TGTGCCAGCAGTTTAGACAGCCACTCTGGGGCCAACGTCCTGACTTTC.

The V gene is TRBV4-1, the J gene TRBJ1-5; D call uncertain. Trimming removed 5 bases from V and 3 bases from J, with 8 bases in between. The CDR3 covers 13 residues. CDR1 and CDR2 (germline): MGHRA, YSYEKL. The CDR3 is CASSRVPNQPQHF. Written as DNA, the CDR3 is TGCGCCAGCAGCAGGGTTCCCAATCAGCCCCAGCATTTT.

This clonotype was recorded many times. V gene TRBV5-1 combines with J gene TRBJ1-2; TRBD1 aligns across 9 bases. The CDR3 runs to 14 residues. Germline V CDR1 and CDR2: SGHRS, YFSETQ. Trimming cost V 7 bases and J 2 bases; bases outside gene matches: 6. CDR3 in amino acids: CASSTTGGNYGYTF. The CDR3 bases are TGCGCCAGCTCCACCACAGGGGGCAACTATGGCTACACCTTC.

This clonotype was picked up many times. The chain links TRBV4-1 to TRBJ2-2; TRBD2 matches at 8 bases. The CDR3 consists of 15 residues. Germline CDR1 and CDR2: MGHRA and YSYEKL. Unmatched junction bases numbered 2, after V lost 4 bases and J lost 1 base. For the CDR3, the DNA is TGCGCCAGCAGCCCAGCGGGGGTGAACACCGGGGAGCTGTTTTTT. Translated: CASSPAGVNTGELFF.

This chain joins TRBV29-1 and TRBJ1-1; D perhaps matches TRBD1 (5 bases). Per germline, CDR1 SQVTM and CDR2 ANQGSEA. The CDR3 covers 14 residues. V was trimmed by 4 bases and J by 1 base, leaving 13 bases between them. The DNA of the CDR3 is TGCAGCGTTGCCACTCTGACAGCGAACACTGAAGCTTTCTTT. Protein product: CSVATLTANTEAFF. The entire variable domain, with the rest obtained from reference TRBV29-1 and TRBJ1-1, is as follows: SAVISQKPSRDICQRGTSLTIQCQVDSQVTMMFWYRQQPGQSLTLIATANQGSEATYESGFVIDKFPISRPNLTFSTLTVSNMSPEDSSIYLCSVATLTANTEAFFGQGTRLTVV.

This clonotype was seen repeatedly, ten times or more. The chain employs TRBV7-9 and TRBJ1-6; tentative D call: TRBD1 (5 bases). The CDR3 totals 16 residues. V gave up 5 bases and J gave up 6 bases, with 17 bases separating them. The germline CDR1 and CDR2 sequences are SEHNR and FQNEAQ (reference sequence). CDR3 sequence reads: CASSTGGIRGNSPLHF. CDR3 sequence (DNA): TGTGCCAGCAGCACAGGAGGGATTCGGGGTAATTCACCCCTCCACTTT.